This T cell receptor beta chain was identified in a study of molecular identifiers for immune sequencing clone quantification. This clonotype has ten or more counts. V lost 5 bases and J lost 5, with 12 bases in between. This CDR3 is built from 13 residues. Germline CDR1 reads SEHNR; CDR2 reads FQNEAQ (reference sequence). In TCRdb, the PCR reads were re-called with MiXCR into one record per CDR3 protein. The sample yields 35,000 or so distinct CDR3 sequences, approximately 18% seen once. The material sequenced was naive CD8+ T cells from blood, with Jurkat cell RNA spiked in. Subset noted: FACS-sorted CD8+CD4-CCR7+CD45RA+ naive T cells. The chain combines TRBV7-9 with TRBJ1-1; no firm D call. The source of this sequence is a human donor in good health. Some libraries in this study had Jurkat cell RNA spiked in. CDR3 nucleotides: TGTGCCAGCAGCCCCCAGGTGCGAACTGAAGCTTTCTTT. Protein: CASSPQVRTEAFF.